Listed below are T cell receptor beta chains from one sample, sequenced in a study of regulatory T cells in long-lasting Graves disease. TCRdb called the multiplex PCR reads again in MiXCR, with one record for every CDR3 protein. The sample records about 500,000 distinct CDR3 sequences, about 11% being singletons. The same data also went into a second study, on T cells in Graves' hyperthyroidism and ophthalmopathy.

The sequences come from peripheral blood mononuclear cells (PBMCs), collected at new diagnosis, from a patient treated with antithyroid drugs. The receptors come from a woman in her 30s with Graves disease. The CDR3 runs from the conserved cysteine through the conserved F or W. A D gene is named only where the DNA matches it firmly. Part of the rows lack a size; the others show once, few, many or a class for expanded clones.

cdr3_length	v_call	j_call	d_call	clone_size	cdr3_nt	cdr3_aa
11	TRBV6-2/TRBV6-3	TRBJ1-2	TRBD1	few	TGTGCCAGCAGGACCGGGACAGTCTTTGCCTTC	CASRTGTVFAF
11	TRBV29-1	TRBJ2-2	.	many	TGCAGCGTTTCTAACACCGGGGAGCTGTTTTTT	CSVSNTGELFF
17	TRBV3-1	TRBJ2-3	.	many	TGTGCCAGCAGCCGACGGTTTTTTGGCGGATTATTAGATACGCAGTATTTT	CASSRRFFGGLLDTQYF
15	TRBV20-1	TRBJ2-3	TRBD2	many	TGCAGTGCTTTAGTGGCTAGCGGATACACAGATACGCAGTATTTT	CSALVASGYTDTQYF
15	TRBV12-3/TRBV12-4	TRBJ1-2	.	many	TGTGCCAGCAGTTTCTTAAGGGAGCGCGACTATGGCTACACCTTC	CASSFLRERDYGYTF
15	TRBV6-2/TRBV6-3	TRBJ2-7	.	.	TGTGCCAGCAGTTCACGACCCCAATCGACCTACGAGCAGTACTTC	CASSSRPQSTYEQYF
13	TRBV3-1	TRBJ2-3	.	many	TGTGCCAGCAGCCAAGACCTCACAGATACGCAGTATTTT	CASSQDLTDTQYF
16	TRBV6-2/TRBV6-3	TRBJ2-1	TRBD2	many	TGTGCCAGCAGTTACATCGCGGGAGGGTACTACAATGAGCAGTTCTTC	CASSYIAGGYYNEQFF
14	TRBV11-2	TRBJ2-7	.	many	TGTGCCAGCAGCTTATTTCAGGCCCGGGGGGAGCAGTACTTC	CASSLFQARGEQYF
14	TRBV28	TRBJ2-7	.	many	TGTGCCAGCAGTCCCACAGGGAACTCCTACGAGCAGTACTTC	CASSPTGNSYEQYF
18	TRBV3-1	TRBJ2-6	.	.	TGTGCCAGCAGCCCAAACAAGGGGACGGGCTCTGGGGCCAACGTCCTGACTTTC	CASSPNKGTGSGANVLTF
15	TRBV7-9	TRBJ2-3	.	few	TGTGCCAGCAGCGTCCTGATCTACCTAACAGATACGCAGTATTTT	CASSVLIYLTDTQYF
13	TRBV11-2	TRBJ2-1	TRBD2	.	TGTGCCAGCACCGGACTAGCGAACAATGAGCAGTTCTTC	CASTGLANNEQFF
12	TRBV7-9	TRBJ1-1	.	.	TGTGCCAGCAGCAACCACGCCACTGAAGCTTTCTTT	CASSNHATEAFF
16	TRBV27	TRBJ2-1	.	many	TGTGCCAGCAGATATGGGTCGTTTAGCTCCTACAATGAGCAGTTCTTC	CASRYGSFSSYNEQFF
14	TRBV19	TRBJ1-4	.	.	TGTGCCAGTAGTATACGACCCGGGCAGGAAAAACTGTTTTTT	CASSIRPGQEKLFF
13	TRBV6-1	TRBJ1-2	.	many	TGTGCCAGCAGCCCGACAGAGTCCAATGGCTACACCTTC	CASSPTESNGYTF
12	TRBV25-1	TRBJ1-1	.	many	TGTGCCAGCAGCCCAGGGGCAGGGAGAGCTTTCTTT	CASSPGAGRAFF
14	TRBV20-1	TRBJ2-5	.	many	TGCAGTGCTCCAACATTGGGGCTCCAAGAGACCCAGTACTTC	CSAPTLGLQETQYF
17	TRBV6-2/TRBV6-3	TRBJ2-4	TRBD2	many	TGTGCCAGCAGTCGGACTAGCGGATACAGCCGGGAAAACATTCAGTACTTC	CASSRTSGYSRENIQYF
15	TRBV20-1	TRBJ2-3	TRBD2	many	TGCAGTGCTAGAGACTCGACTAGCGGCGGGGATACGCAGTATTTT	CSARDSTSGGDTQYF
14	TRBV2	TRBJ1-1	TRBD1	many	TGTGCCAGCAGTCCCAGGGGGGACCGGGCTGAAGCTTTCTTT	CASSPRGDRAEAFF
13	TRBV2	TRBJ2-7	TRBD1	many	TGTGCCTCCACCCGGGACAGAGCCTACGAGCAGTACTTC	CASTRDRAYEQYF
14	TRBV6-5	TRBJ1-2	.	many	TGTGCCAGCAGTTACTCGGCAGCTAACTATGGCTACACCTTC	CASSYSAANYGYTF
13	TRBV29-1	TRBJ1-1	TRBD1	many	TGCAGCGGCACTACAGGGGACTTCGCTGAAGCTTTCTTT	CSGTTGDFAEAFF
14	TRBV7-2	TRBJ2-3	.	many	TGTGCCAGCAGCTTCGACAGAGGACCAGATACGCAGTATTTT	CASSFDRGPDTQYF
13	TRBV18	TRBJ2-3	.	many	TGTGCCAGCAGCCCCTCCAGCACAGATACGCAGTATTTT	CASSPSSTDTQYF
14	TRBV30	TRBJ2-1	.	.	TGTGCCTGGAGTGTACACTCTCGATTAAATGAGCAGTTCTTC	CAWSVHSRLNEQFF
15	TRBV16	TRBJ2-7	.	few	TGTGCCAGCAGCCAAGAACCGGGAACGGCCTACGAGCAGTACTTC	CASSQEPGTAYEQYF
18	TRBV6-1	TRBJ1-5	.	many	TGTGCCAGCACCAAATATAAATGGATGCCCCGGGGCAATCAGCCCCAGCATTTT	CASTKYKWMPRGNQPQHF
15	TRBV18	TRBJ1-1	TRBD1	few	TGTGCCAGCTCACAGATGACAGGGAATTCGATTAAAGCTTTCTTT	CASSQMTGNSIKAFF
14	TRBV12-3/TRBV12-4	TRBJ2-7	TRBD1	many	TGTGCCAGCAGTCCCGGGACAGTGACCTACGAGCAGTACTTC	CASSPGTVTYEQYF
12	TRBV6-5	TRBJ1-1	.	.	TGTGCCAGCAGTTACTGGGGGGGCGTAGCTTTCTTT	CASSYWGGVAFF
13	TRBV20-1	TRBJ2-7	TRBD2	many	TGCAGTGCTATAGTGGGGGGGAGGTACGAGCAGTACTTC	CSAIVGGRYEQYF
20	TRBV28	TRBJ2-1	TRBD2	many	TGTGCCAGCAGTTCCATAACTTACGAATCTAGCGGAGGAACCTACAATGAGCAGTTCTTC	CASSSITYESSGGTYNEQFF
14	TRBV20-1	TRBJ2-1	.	many	TGCAGTGCGCTTCCAGTAGGCAGGGGCAATGAGCAGTTCTTC	CSALPVGRGNEQFF
15	TRBV2	TRBJ1-3	.	many	TGTGCCAGCTCCAGAAACTGGGACTCTGGAAACACCATATATTTT	CASSRNWDSGNTIYF
17	TRBV28	TRBJ2-7	TRBD2	many	TGTGCCAGCAGCTCCACACCCTTGCAGCGGGAGCCCTACGAGCAGTACTTC	CASSSTPLQREPYEQYF